The 16 T cell receptor beta chains below were found in one sample sequenced in a study of T-cell memory formation after mild COVID-19. Using its own MiXCR run on the 5' RACE reads, TCRdb lists one record per CDR3 protein. The table lists 250,000 to 300,000 distinct CDR3 sequences, 15% to 20% of them singletons. The source material was PBMCs or a T cell subset sorted from them (not recorded which). The receptors were sampled from a man aged 18-30 years who had mild COVID-19 (a few samples of this study predate the infection). Cell type and time point are not known.

This clonotype was seen more than once but under ten times. The chain carries TRBV7-9 and TRBJ1-2; the D gene is possibly TRBD1 (6 bases). CDR1 and CDR2 (germline): SEHNR, FQNEAQ (reference sequence). This CDR3 comprises 18 residues. Trimming pared 6 bases from V and 2 bases from J, leaving 25 bases between. The DNA for the CDR3 is TGTGCCAGCAGTCGTTTCCCGGCAGGGGCCACGGGAAACTATGGCTACACCTTC. Its translation: CASSRFPAGATGNYGYTF.

This clonotype was counted a few times. V is TRBV5-1 and J is TRBJ2-5, with 9 bases matching TRBD2. The germline V gene encodes CDR1 SGHRS and CDR2 YFSETQ. The CDR3 has 15 residues. V shed 6 bases, J shed 1 base, and the junction held 7 bases outside the gene matches. DNA of the CDR3: TGCGCCAGCACAGTGACTAGCGGAATCCAAGAGACCCAGTACTTC. Translated: CASTVTSGIQETQYF.

There are a few counts of this clonotype. The chain combines TRBV9 with TRBJ2-1, with D unclear. The length of the CDR3 is 11 residues. Per the germline V gene, CDR1 is SGDLS and CDR2 is YYNGEE. V was cut by 2 bases and J by 8 bases, with 5 bases left in between. The CDR3 sequence is CASSVEDEQFF. The CDR3 nucleotides read TGTGCCAGCAGCGTCGAAGATGAGCAGTTCTTC.

Only a few counts were recorded for this clonotype. The rearrangement joins TRBV7-2 to TRBJ1-5; D uncertain. Germline-derived CDR1 and CDR2 are SGHTA and FQGNSA. The CDR3 totals 14 residues. The V end was cut by 5 bases, the J end by 3 bases, with 11 bases between. CDR3 in DNA: TGTGCCAGCAGCCCCCGTAATAACAATCAGCCCCAGCATTTT. It specifies CASSPRNNNQPQHF.

This clonotype was recorded a few times. One end of the junction does not line up with germline, which may come from a read error. The chain has TRBV3-1 and TRBJ2-7; D unclear. The germline CDR1 and CDR2 sequences are LGHDT and YNNKEL (reference sequence). The CDR3 contains 14 residues. The CDR3 coding sequence is TGTGCCAGCATCCAAGACGCCGGGCCCCTGGAGCAGTACTTC. It specifies CASIQDAGPLEQYF.

To note about this clonotype: Sequence at one end of the junction differs from germline and may be a read error. The chain combines TRBV2 with TRBJ1-1; possible D gene TRBD1, 5 bases. CDR3 length: 15 amino acids. In germline, CDR1 is SNHLY, CDR2 FYNNEI. The CDR3, as DNA: TGTGCCAGCAGGGGCCGAGACAGCAGAGACACTGAAGTTTTCTTT. It is translated as CASRGRDSRDTEVFF. The whole variable domain, remainder taken from reference TRBV2 and TRBJ1-1, is EPEVTQTPSHQVTQMGQEVILRCVPISNHLYFYWYRQILGQKVEFLVSFYNNEISEKSEIFDDQFSVERPDGSNFTLKIRSTKLEDSAMYFCASRGRDSRDTEVFFGQGTRLTVV.

The chain joins TRBV29-1 to TRBJ1-2, with D unresolved. The CDR3 consists of 12 residues. Trimming left V 3 bases short and J 4 bases short, with 9 bases between. Per the germline V gene, CDR1 is SQVTM and CDR2 is ANQGSEA. CDR3: CSVDHGRYGYTF. Here the CDR3 DNA reads TGCAGCGTTGATCACGGCCGCTATGGCTACACCTTC.

Only a few counts were recorded for this clonotype. This chain joins TRBV6-2 or TRBV6-3 and TRBJ2-5, with D unclear. Trimming left V 2 bases short and J 4 bases short, with 2 bases between. Looked up from germline, CDR1 is MNHEY and CDR2 is SVGEGT. The CDR3 is 11 amino acids. This CDR3 is CASSYPETQYF. CDR3 sequence (DNA): TGTGCCAGCAGTTACCCAGAGACCCAGTACTTC.

This clonotype has only a few counts. The chain joins TRBV25-1 to TRBJ1-2; 9 bases are a match to TRBD1. CDR3 size: 13 residues. Germline lookup yields CDR1 MGHDK and CDR2 SYGVNS. V lost 6 bases to trimming and J lost 7 bases; unmatched junction nucleotides: 6. Here the CDR3 DNA reads TGTGCCAGCAGCACACAGGGGGCGCTTGGCTACACCTTC. Translating it yields CASSTQGALGYTF.

In regard to this clonotype: A clone one base away is much larger, so this may be a read error. V usage is TRBV18 and J usage is TRBJ2-1, with D possibly being TRBD1 or TRBD2 (6 bases each). CDR3 length equals 16 residues. CDR1 and CDR2 (germline): KGHSH, LQKENI. V was pared by 4 bases and J by 9 bases, with 22 bases between. CDR3 nucleotides: TGTGCCAGCTCACGACCGGGGGCAGGGAAGGGCACTGAGCAGTTCTTC. It specifies CASSRPGAGKGTEQFF.

The V and J genes are TRBV12-3 or TRBV12-4 and TRBJ2-2, with 7 bases fitting TRBD1. This CDR3 is 15 amino acids long. V lost 6 bases, J lost 4 bases, and 8 bases stayed unmatched. CDR3 bases: TGTGCCAGCAGACGTACAGGGGTTAGCACCGGGGAGCTGTTTTTT. Translating gives CASRRTGVSTGELFF.

V is TRBV2 and J is TRBJ2-5; the match to TRBD2 covers 7 bases. Germline CDR1 is SNHLY and CDR2 is FYNNEI. The ends lost 8 bases at V and 5 bases at J; junction bases unmatched: 8. The CDR3 has 13 residues. The CDR3 is CASAGRTRETQYF. The CDR3 coding sequence is TGTGCCAGCGCGGGCCGGACTAGGGAGACCCAGTACTTC.

This clonotype was seen a few times. This sequence joins TRBV12-3 or TRBV12-4 and TRBJ2-3, with 7 nucleotides matching TRBD1. CDR3 length: 15 residues. Trimming took 7 bases from V and 0 from J; bases not matched to a gene: 7. CDR3 protein: CASNPGQTSTDTQYF. CDR3 in DNA: TGTGCCAGCAACCCGGGACAGACTAGCACAGATACGCAGTATTTT.

As concerns this clonotype: A single base separates this from a much larger clone, so it may be a read error. V is TRBV4-1 and J is TRBJ2-5; 7 bases align to TRBD1. CDR1 MGHRA and CDR2 YSYEKL come from the germline V gene. CDR3 length: 13 residues. V was clipped by 1 base and J by 5 bases; unmatched bases: 1. CDR3 in DNA: TGCGCCAGCAGCCAAGTACAGGGGGAGACCCAGTACTTC. This gives the protein CASSQVQGETQYF.

This clonotype was detected a few times. The chain employs TRBV7-8 and TRBJ2-2; 9 bases are shared with TRBD2. Unmatched junction bases numbered 10, after V lost 6 bases and J lost 5 bases. Germline CDR1 and CDR2: SGHVS and FQNEAQ. The CDR3 spans 16 residues. The CDR3 DNA follows: TGTGCCAGCAGTATATCGGGACTAGCAGCTACCGGGGAGCTGTTTTTT. It yields the protein CASSISGLAATGELFF.

This clonotype was observed a few times. This chain links TRBV7-8 with TRBJ2-3; the D gene is possibly TRBD1 (5 bases). Germline V CDR1 and CDR2: SGHVS, FQNEAQ. The CDR3 runs to 15 residues. V was pared by 1 base and J by 0 bases, with 8 bases between. DNA for the CDR3: TGTGCCAGCAGCTTAGAGGGGATTAGCACAGATACGCAGTATTTT. This translates into CASSLEGISTDTQYF.